Below are 15 T cell receptor beta chains sequenced from a single sample in a study of blood T cell repertoires in COVID-19. Data came from immunoSEQ multiplex PCR; TCRdb stores just in-frame clones and leaves some out. The table records some 420,000 clones, roughly nine tenths of them present only once. Sequencing was performed on PBMCs or T cells enriched from blood (not recorded which). The source is a man in his thirties or forties who had recovered from COVID-19.

This chain links TRBV5-6 with TRBJ1-2, with 7 bases matching TRBD1. This CDR3 spans 14 amino acids. V shed 5 bases and J 2 bases; nucleotides not matched to a gene: 6. Germline CDR1 SGHDT, CDR2 YYEEEE. The CDR3 loop reads CASRERGRNYGYTF. The CDR3 bases are TGTGCCAGCAGGGAAAGGGGGCGCAACTATGGCTACACCTTC.

The rearrangement uses TRBV5-1 and TRBJ2-1, with D possibly TRBD2 on 5 matching bases. CDR1 and CDR2 from the germline V gene are SGHRS and YFSETQ. V lost 4 bases, J lost 7 bases, and 12 bases lay in between. CDR3 length: 13 residues. CDR3 DNA sequence: TGCGCCAGCAGCCTGGACTTCCCGAATGAGCAGTTCTTC. This encodes CASSLDFPNEQFF.

The rearrangement joins TRBV4-1 to TRBJ1-4; possible D gene TRBD1, 5 bases. V was shortened by 4 bases and J by 8 bases, with 17 bases between the two germline ends. The CDR3 has 15 residues. CDR1 and CDR2 from the germline V gene are MGHRA and YSYEKL. The CDR3: CASSPTAGRLEKLFF. The CDR3 region has the DNA TGCGCCAGCAGCCCGACGGCAGGGAGGCTCGAAAAACTGTTTTTT.

V is TRBV6-5 and J is TRBJ2-4; D perhaps matches TRBD2 (6 bases). This CDR3 region has 15 residues. The germline CDR1 and CDR2 sequences are MNHEY and SVGAGI. Between the trimmed V and J ends, which lost 2 bases and 8 bases, there was a span of 16 bases. The CDR3 nucleotides read TGTGCCAGCAGTTACGGGGGGATGCCGGGAGACATTCAGTACTTC. Translation: CASSYGGMPGDIQYF.

V and J are TRBV29-1 and TRBJ1-4; possible D gene TRBD1, 6 bases. The germline V gene has CDR1 SQVTM and CDR2 ANQGSEA. Trimming pared 0 bases from V and 7 bases from J, leaving 9 bases between. This CDR3 comprises 13 residues. CDR3 in DNA: TGCAGCGTTGAAGATCAGGGGAGTGAAAAACTGTTTTTT. Protein sequence: CSVEDQGSEKLFF.

The V gene is TRBV19, the J gene TRBJ1-5; 8 positions match TRBD1. The germline CDR1 and CDR2 sequences are LNHDA and SQIVND (reference sequence). V lost 6 bases and J lost 5; bases outside the gene matches: 12. This CDR3 has 16 amino acids. Here the CDR3 DNA reads TGTGCCAGTAGGGCCCGGACAGGGAGGGATGATCAGCCCCAGCATTTT. Protein: CASRARTGRDDQPQHF. Combining the CDR3 with reference TRBV19 and TRBJ1-5 gives the whole variable domain DGGITQSPKYLFRKEGQNVTLSCEQNLNHDAMYWYRQDPGQGLRLIYYSQIVNDFQKGDIAEGYSVSREKKESFPLTVTSAQKNPTAFYLCASRARTGRDDQPQHFGDGTRLSIL.

As to this clone: A junction boundary mismatches the germline segment, possibly from a read error. The rearrangement uses TRBV5-3 and TRBJ2-7; D might be TRBD1 (5 bases). TRBV5-3 is treated as an ORF (open reading frame) with a function not yet certain. The CDR3 loop spans 13 amino acids. In nucleotides, the CDR3 is TGTGTCAGAAGCTTAGGGGAAATCTACGAGCAGTACTTC. It specifies CVRSLGEIYEQYF.

The V call is TRBV25-1, the J call TRBJ1-5; 8 positions agree with TRBD1. The CDR3 loop spans 15 amino acids. V shed 4 bases, J shed 3 bases, and the junction held 5 bases outside the gene matches. Looked up from germline, CDR1 is MGHDK and CDR2 is SYGVNS. CDR3 DNA: TGTGCCAGCAGTGCACCGGGACAGGACAATCAGCCCCAGCATTTT. As protein: CASSAPGQDNQPQHF.

The chain joins TRBV11-2 to TRBJ2-3, with TRBD1 matching 8 bases. This CDR3 is built from 13 residues. CDR1 and CDR2 (germline): SGHAT, FQNNGV. V dropped 7 bases and J dropped 1; count of bases not matched to a gene: 1. Written as DNA, the CDR3 is TGTGCCAGCAACAGGGGGGGCACAGATACGCAGTATTTT. This codes for CASNRGGTDTQYF.

The CDR3 sequence: CASRADIGPREQYF. In DNA form, the CDR3 reads TGTGCCAGCCGAGCAGACATAGGCCCGCGTGAGCAGTACTTC. This sequence joins TRBV2 and TRBJ2-7; D uncertain. Per the germline V gene, CDR1 is SNHLY and CDR2 is FYNNEI. The CDR3 loop spans 14 amino acids. The ends were cut back, 8 bases at V and 7 bases at J, with 21 bases in the middle.

Here the CDR3 DNA reads TGTGCCAGCAGGCGACAGGGGTTAGCGAACACTGAAGCTTTCTTT. Translation gives CASRRQGLANTEAFF. The V call is TRBV6-4, the J call TRBJ1-1; 8 nucleotides agree with TRBD1. There are 15 residues in the CDR3. J lost 1 base, V lost 6 bases, and 7 bases had no gene match. Germline V lookup: CDR1 MRHNA, CDR2 SNTAGT.

This chain links TRBV11-2 with TRBJ2-7; D unclear. V was clipped by 6 bases and J by 0 bases, with 18 bases between them. Germline assignment: CDR1 SGHAT and CDR2 FQNNGV. The CDR3 runs to 16 residues. In DNA form, the CDR3 reads TGTGCCAGCAGACAAACTACATACCTCGGCTCCTACGAGCAGTACTTC. It specifies CASRQTTYLGSYEQYF. Full variable domain (missing parts from reference TRBV11-2 and TRBJ2-7): EAGVAQSPRYKIIEKRQSVAFWCNPISGHATLYWYQQILGQGPKLLIQFQNNGVVDDSQLPKDRFSAERLKGVDSTLKIQPAKLEDSAVYLCASRQTTYLGSYEQYFGPGTRLTVT.

The chain recombines TRBV5-1 with TRBJ2-4; D ambiguous. The germline V and J ends were trimmed by 0 bases and 0 bases, with 10 bases remaining between them. CDR1 is SGHRS, CDR2 YFSETQ, per germline. This CDR3 comprises 16 residues. CDR3 in amino acids: CASSLGHSLAKNIQYF. The CDR3 region has the DNA TGCGCCAGCAGCTTGGGGCATTCGCTAGCCAAAAACATTCAGTACTTC.

V and J are TRBV29-1 and TRBJ1-1; D possibly corresponds to TRBD1 (5 bases). V was cut by 2 bases and J by 4 bases, with 11 bases left in between. The CDR3 has 13 amino acids. From germline, CDR1 is SQVTM and CDR2 ANQGSEA. The CDR3 loop reads CSVEQGFGTEAFF. CDR3 nucleotide sequence: TGCAGCGTTGAACAGGGTTTTGGCACTGAAGCTTTCTTT.

The V and J genes are TRBV15 and TRBJ1-1; 8 positions match TRBD1. CDR3 length: 15 amino acids. Trimming removed 0 bases from V and 7 bases from J; junction bases left unmatched: 7. Germline V gives CDR1 LNHNV, CDR2 YYDKDF (reference sequence). In DNA form, the CDR3 reads TGTGCCACCAGCAGAGACTTTACCGGGACAGGTGAAGCTTTCTTT. Translating it yields CATSRDFTGTGEAFF.